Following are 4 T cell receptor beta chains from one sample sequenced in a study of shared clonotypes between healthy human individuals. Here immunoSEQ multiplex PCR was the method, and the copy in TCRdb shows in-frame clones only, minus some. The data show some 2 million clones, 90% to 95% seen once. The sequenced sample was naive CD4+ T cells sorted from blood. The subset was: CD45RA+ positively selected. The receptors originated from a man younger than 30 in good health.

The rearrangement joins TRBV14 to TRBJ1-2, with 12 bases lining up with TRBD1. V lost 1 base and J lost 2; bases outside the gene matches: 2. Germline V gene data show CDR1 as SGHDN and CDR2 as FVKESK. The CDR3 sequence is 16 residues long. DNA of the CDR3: TGTGCCAGCAGCCAAGGGGGACAGGGGGCGAACTATGGCTACACCTTC. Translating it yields CASSQGGQGANYGYTF.

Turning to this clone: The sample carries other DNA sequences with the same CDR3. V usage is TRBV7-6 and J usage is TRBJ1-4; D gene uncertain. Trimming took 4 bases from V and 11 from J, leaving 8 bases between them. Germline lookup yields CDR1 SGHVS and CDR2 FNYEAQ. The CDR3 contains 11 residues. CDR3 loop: CASSSGQKLFF. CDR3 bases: TGTGCCAGCAGCTCTGGCCAGAAACTGTTTTTT.

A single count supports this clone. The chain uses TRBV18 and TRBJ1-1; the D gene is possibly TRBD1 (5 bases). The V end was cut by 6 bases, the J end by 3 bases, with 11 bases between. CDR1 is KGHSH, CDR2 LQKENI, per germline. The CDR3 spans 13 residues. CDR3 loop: CASSFEGYTEAFF. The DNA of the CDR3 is TGTGCCAGCTCCTTTGAGGGGTACACTGAAGCTTTCTTT.

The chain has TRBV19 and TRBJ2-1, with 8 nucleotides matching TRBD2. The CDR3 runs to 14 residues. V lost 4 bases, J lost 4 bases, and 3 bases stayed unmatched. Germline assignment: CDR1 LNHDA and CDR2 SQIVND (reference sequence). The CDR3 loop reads CASSKAGGYNEQFF. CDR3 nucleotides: TGTGCCAGTAGTAAGGCGGGGGGTTACAATGAGCAGTTCTTC.